The 31 T cell receptor beta chains below come from one sample, sequenced in a study of vaccination effects on CD4 cells after COVID-19. Expansion of antigen-specific CD4+ T cells with viral peptide pools was carried out by the ViraFEST assay before sequencing. After less than 11 days in culture, the CD4+ T cells were isolated. The infection with SARS-CoV-2 (confirmed by PCR) occurred in this person between March and December 2020. Profiling relied on immunoSEQ multiplex PCR, and the TCRdb table lists in-frame clones only, not all of them. The data hold 20,000 to 30,000 clones, with around 76% observed a single time. For these receptors, no antigen is known. The starting material was CD4+ T cells from PBMCs cultured with SARS-CoV-2 spike peptides, obtained before COVID-19 vaccination. The origin of the receptors is a human donor who had a prior SARS-CoV-2 infection.

This chain joins TRBV18 and TRBJ2-2; 8 bases match TRBD1. Germline V gives CDR1 KGHSH, CDR2 LQKENI. The V gene end was trimmed by 2 bases and the J gene end by 6 bases; junction bases not matched to a gene: 11. The CDR3 covers 17 residues. This CDR3 reads CASSPTFGQGGAGELFF. CDR3 coding DNA: TGTGCCAGCTCACCAACGTTCGGACAGGGAGGTGCCGGGGAGCTGTTTTTT. The full variable domain, with the rest looked up from reference TRBV18 and TRBJ2-2, is NAGVMQNPRHLVRRRGQEARLRCSPMKGHSHVYWYRQLPEEGLKFMVYLQKENIIDESGMPKERFSAEFPKEGPSILRIQQVVRGDSAAYFCASSPTFGQGGAGELFFGEGSRLTVL.

This chain joins TRBV18 and TRBJ1-2; no clear D gene. V was clipped by 3 bases and J by 4 bases, with 9 bases between them. Germline values: CDR1 KGHSH, CDR2 LQKENI. This CDR3 region has 13 residues. The CDR3 protein is CASSPKRIYGYTF. CDR3 DNA sequence: TGTGCCAGCTCACCCAAGCGTATCTATGGCTACACCTTC.

This chain links TRBV21-1 with TRBJ2-5; the D call in the table, TRBD2, was not verified against the DNA. TRBV21-1 is a recognized pseudogene. The CDR3 consists of 13 residues. This CDR3 reads CASSGDVRETQYF. For the CDR3, the DNA is TGTGCCAGCAGCGGAGATGTCCGGGAGACCCAGTACTTC.

The gene calls are TRBV6-5 and TRBJ2-2, with 10 bases fitting TRBD2. The CDR3 covers 15 residues. Germline V gene data show CDR1 as MNHEY and CDR2 as SVGAGI. Germline trimming cut 2 bases from V and 5 bases from J; bases unmatched to any gene: 2. The CDR3 nucleotides are TGTGCCAGCAGTTACGGACTAGCGGAAACCGGGGAGCTGTTTTTT. Its translation: CASSYGLAETGELFF.

The chain is built from TRBV2 and TRBJ1-1; D uncertain. CDR3 length equals 13 residues. V lost 4 bases to trimming and J lost 1 base, with 7 bases between them. Germline CDR1 and CDR2: SNHLY and FYNNEI. The CDR3 sequence is CASSADQNTEAFF. The CDR3 DNA is TGTGCCAGCAGTGCGGACCAGAACACTGAAGCTTTCTTT.

This sequence joins TRBV10-3 and TRBJ1-1; a possible D gene is TRBD1 (6 bases). This CDR3 region has 15 residues. CDR1 and CDR2 (germline): ENHRY, SYGVKD. V was pared by 2 bases and J by 6 bases, with 16 bases between. DNA of the CDR3: TGTGCCATCAGTGAGGTACAGGGCGCGTCGGCTGAAGCTTTCTTT. Translated: CAISEVQGASAEAFF.

This clone was detected once. This chain uses TRBV21-1 with TRBJ1-3; TRBD1 is the table's D call and was not checked against the DNA. TRBV21-1 is labeled a pseudogene. The CDR3 totals 17 residues. This CDR3 reads CASSKGGTGTGFSIIYF. The CDR3 coding sequence is TGTGCCAGCAGCAAAGGGGGGACCGGGACAGGGTTCTCTATTATATATTTT.

The rearrangement joins TRBV18 to TRBJ2-3; 9 bases line up with TRBD2. The germline V gene has CDR1 KGHSH and CDR2 LQKENI. The CDR3 is made up of 16 amino acids. V was pared by 4 bases and J by 0 bases, with 5 bases of the junction left unmatched. In DNA form, the CDR3 reads TGTGCCAGCTCACTACGACTAGCGGCCAGCACAGATACGCAGTATTTT. Translating it yields CASSLRLAASTDTQYF.

The chain links TRBV27 to TRBJ2-5; 9 bases are shared with TRBD2. Germline V gene lookup returns CDR1 MNHEY and CDR2 SMNVEV (reference sequence). The CDR3 is made up of 16 amino acids. V dropped 1 base and J dropped 9; count of bases not matched to a gene: 12. The CDR3 DNA follows: TGTGCCAGCAGTTTATATCCGGCTAGCGGGGCCAAATCCCAGTACTTC. It specifies CASSLYPASGAKSQYF.

The gene calls are TRBV5-1 and TRBJ2-5, with D possibly being TRBD1 (5 bases). V was clipped by 2 bases and J by 1 base, with 6 bases between them. The CDR3 length is 13 residues. Germline CDR1 SGHRS, CDR2 YFSETQ. The CDR3 bases are TGCGCCAGCAGCTTAGGGGTCCAAGAGACCCAGTACTTC. This gives the protein CASSLGVQETQYF.

The DNA for the CDR3 is TGTGCCAGCAGCCATTGGGGGAATGAGCAGTTCTTC. Protein: CASSHWGNEQFF. The chain combines TRBV3-1 (or the pseudogene TRBV3-2) with TRBJ2-1; possibly TRBD1 or TRBD2 for D (5 bases each). V lost 3 bases and J lost 7, with 7 bases in between. The CDR3 runs 12 residues. Germline V lookup: CDR1 LGHDT, CDR2 YNNKEL (reference sequence).

V and J are TRBV15 and TRBJ1-1; D unclear. CDR3 length: 14 residues. Trimming cost V 8 bases and J 3 bases, with 16 bases left between them. The germline V gene encodes CDR1 LNHNV and CDR2 YYDKDF (reference sequence). CDR3 coding DNA: TGTGCCACCCGACGATACCGGGGAGACACTGAAGCTTTCTTT. The encoded protein is CATRRYRGDTEAFF.

The rearrangement uses TRBV4-1 and TRBJ2-1; 13 bases fit TRBD2. This CDR3 spans 16 amino acids. Germline V gives CDR1 MGHRA, CDR2 YSYEKL. The V and J ends lost 4 bases and 10 bases, in that order; junction bases with no gene match: 10. In DNA form, the CDR3 reads TGCGCCAGCAGCCCCCCCGGGACTAGCGGGGTTAGCGAGCAGTTCTTC. As protein: CASSPPGTSGVSEQFF.

This clone came up once. This sequence joins TRBV25-1 and TRBJ1-2; perhaps TRBD1 as D (5 bases). Trimming removed 2 bases from V and 1 base from J, with 14 bases in between. Germline CDR1 is MGHDK and CDR2 is SYGVNS. The CDR3 runs 16 residues. CDR3 residues: CASSEPGTGSNYGYTF. CDR3 DNA: TGTGCCAGCAGTGAACCCGGGACCGGCAGTAACTATGGCTACACCTTC.

The chain joins TRBV11-3 to TRBJ2-5, with D perhaps matching TRBD1 (5 bases). CDR3 size: 13 residues. V was trimmed by 0 bases and J by 4 bases, leaving 6 bases between them. The germline gives CDR1 SGHNT, CDR2 YENEEA. CDR3 region: CASSLEGPETQYF. As DNA, the CDR3 is TGTGCCAGCAGCTTAGAGGGGCCAGAGACCCAGTACTTC.

The CDR3 bases are TGTGCCTCGGGTAAACGGAATGAAAAACTGTTTTTT. This gives the protein CASGKRNEKLFF. The chain links TRBV2 to TRBJ1-4; D unclear. Germline V gene sequence: CDR1 SNHLY, CDR2 FYNNEI. With 11 bases removed from V and 5 bases from J, the gap between germline ends came to 12 bases. CDR3 length: 12 amino acids.

J is TRBJ2-4 and V is TRBV5-4; the D call may be TRBD1 or TRBD2 (5 bases each). This CDR3 spans 15 amino acids. CDR1 and CDR2 from the germline V gene are SGHNT and YYREEE (reference sequence). V was pared by 3 bases and J by 7 bases, with 17 bases between. CDR3 loop: CASSSGTDDRNIQYF. For the CDR3, the DNA is TGTGCCAGCAGCTCGGGGACCGACGATAGGAACATTCAGTACTTC.

This rearrangement joins TRBV18 to TRBJ2-5; D possibly corresponds to TRBD2 (7 bases). The length of the CDR3 is 19 residues. V was trimmed by 2 bases and J by 4 bases, leaving 26 bases between them. CDR1 is KGHSH and CDR2 is LQKENI in the germline V gene. Here the CDR3 DNA reads TGTGCCAGCTCACCATCGGGTGTTACGTCGGGGGGCGTCGGAGAGACCCAGTACTTC. It is translated as CASSPSGVTSGGVGETQYF.

The rearrangement uses TRBV2 and TRBJ2-3; 10 bases map to TRBD1. Germline lookup yields CDR1 SNHLY and CDR2 FYNNEI. V trimming: 7 bases; J trimming: 4 bases; junction bases outside the gene matches: 5. The CDR3 runs to 14 residues. As DNA, the CDR3 is TGTGCCAGCAATGGACAGGGGGGCCCAGATACGCAGTATTTT. It is translated as CASNGQGGPDTQYF.

The rearrangement joins TRBV13 to TRBJ2-7, with 9 positions matching TRBD1. From germline, CDR1 is PRHDT and CDR2 FYEKMQ (reference sequence). This CDR3 contains 14 residues. J gave up 4 bases and V 5 bases, and 6 bases lay outside the gene matches. The CDR3 region is CASSPWDREYEQYF. In nucleotides, the CDR3 is TGTGCCAGCAGCCCCTGGGACAGGGAGTACGAGCAGTACTTC.

J is TRBJ2-5 and V is TRBV7-9; 10 bases are a match to TRBD2. This CDR3 is 18 amino acids long. V shed 5 bases and J 2 bases; nucleotides not matched to a gene: 14. The germline V gene encodes CDR1 SEHNR and CDR2 FQNEAQ (reference sequence). CDR3 residues: CASSLGTLAGLIQETQYF. The DNA for the CDR3 is TGTGCCAGCAGCCTTGGGACACTAGCGGGACTAATTCAAGAGACCCAGTACTTC.

The chain joins TRBV5-1 to TRBJ2-7, with D perhaps TRBD1 or TRBD2 (5 bases each). The CDR3 runs 15 residues. V lost 2 bases, J lost 0 bases, and 12 bases lay in between. Germline CDR1 is SGHRS and CDR2 is YFSETQ. In DNA form, the CDR3 reads TGCGCCAGCAGCTTAGGGACCAGTAGCTCCTACGAGCAGTACTTC. Its protein is CASSLGTSSSYEQYF.

V and J are TRBV5-1 and TRBJ2-5; D gene uncertain. V was trimmed by 2 bases and J by 4 bases, leaving 9 bases between them. Germline V gene lookup returns CDR1 SGHRS and CDR2 YFSETQ. The CDR3 is 13 residues long. CDR3 region: CASSLQGRETQYF. CDR3 coding DNA: TGCGCCAGCAGCTTACAAGGGCGAGAGACCCAGTACTTC.

This clone was found once. This rearrangement joins TRBV10-3 to TRBJ2-2; 10 nucleotides match TRBD1. Germline CDR1 is ENHRY and CDR2 is SYGVKD. The ends lost 6 bases at V and 10 bases at J; junction bases unmatched: 14. This CDR3 is 16 amino acids long. For the CDR3, the DNA is TGTGCCATCAGCTCCCCCTCCGGGACAGGGGAGAAGGAGCTGTTTTTT. Its translation is CAISSPSGTGEKELFF.

The rearrangement links TRBV7-3 to TRBJ2-2; the D is unclear. V was pared by 3 bases and J by 4 bases, with 6 bases between. CDR3 length: 13 amino acids. The germline V gene has CDR1 SGHTA and CDR2 FQGTGA. CDR3 sequence reads: CASSLQPTGELFF. DNA for the CDR3: TGTGCCAGCAGCTTGCAGCCCACCGGGGAGCTGTTTTTT.

This rearrangement joins TRBV6-5 to TRBJ2-1; TRBD2 matches at 9 bases. Germline assignment: CDR1 MNHEY and CDR2 SVGAGI. The J segment lost 9 bases and the V segment lost 4 bases, leaving 7 bases of the junction unmatched. This CDR3 region has 14 residues. In nucleotides, the CDR3 is TGTGCCAGCAGTTCACCGGGACTAGCCGTTGAGCAGTTCTTC. Protein sequence: CASSSPGLAVEQFF.

The chain combines TRBV9 with TRBJ2-3; 7 bases are shared with TRBD2. This CDR3 has 15 residues. V gave up 2 bases and J gave up 1 base; unmatched junction bases: 4. Germline CDR1 and CDR2: SGDLS and YYNGEE. The CDR3, as DNA: TGTGCCAGCAGCGTGCGGGGAGGGGGCACAGATACGCAGTATTTT. Protein product: CASSVRGGGTDTQYF.

The chain recombines TRBV29-1 with TRBJ1-3; 7 bases line up with TRBD1. CDR3 length: 13 residues. Germline values: CDR1 SQVTM, CDR2 ANQGSEA. Trimming removed 7 bases from V and 1 base from J; junction bases left unmatched: 4. Written as DNA, the CDR3 is TGCAGCGGTATACAGGGGTCTGGAAACACCATATATTTT. Translation: CSGIQGSGNTIYF.

V and J are TRBV4-1 and TRBJ1-4; 7 bases are shared with TRBD1. The trim removed 0 bases at V and 7 bases at J, leaving 11 bases unmatched. Germline CDR1 MGHRA, CDR2 YSYEKL. There are 17 residues in the CDR3. CDR3 DNA: TGCGCCAGCAGCCAAGATATGAGAGGGGGCTCGGGTGAAAAACTGTTTTTT. Amino acids: CASSQDMRGGSGEKLFF.

The V and J genes are TRBV5-1 and TRBJ2-2; D ambiguous. The CDR3 contains 14 residues. CDR1 SGHRS and CDR2 YFSETQ come from the germline V gene. V shed 0 bases and J shed 4 bases, with 7 bases lying between them. The CDR3 region has the DNA TGCGCCAGCAGCTTGGGCGGTTCCACCGGGGAGCTGTTTTTT. Protein sequence: CASSLGGSTGELFF.

The DNA of the CDR3 is TGCGCCAGCAGTCTAAGTTCGGCACGCGAGCAGTACTTC. This translates into CASSLSSAREQYF. The chain is built from TRBV5-1 and TRBJ2-7; D not certain. Trimming cost V 5 bases and J 6 bases, with 15 bases left between them. The CDR3 covers 13 residues. CDR1 and CDR2 (germline): SGHRS, YFSETQ.